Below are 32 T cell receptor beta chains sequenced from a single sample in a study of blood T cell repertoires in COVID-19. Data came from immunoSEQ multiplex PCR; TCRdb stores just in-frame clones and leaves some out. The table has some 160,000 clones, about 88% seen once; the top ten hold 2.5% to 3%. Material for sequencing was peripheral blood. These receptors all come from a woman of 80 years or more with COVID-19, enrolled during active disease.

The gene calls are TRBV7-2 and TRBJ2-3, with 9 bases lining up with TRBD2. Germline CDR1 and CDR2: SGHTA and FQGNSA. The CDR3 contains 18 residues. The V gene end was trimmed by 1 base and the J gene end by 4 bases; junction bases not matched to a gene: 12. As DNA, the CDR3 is TGTGCCAGCAGCTTAGAACTACCGGGCGGGAGGGGAGCAGATACGCAGTATTTT. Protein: CASSLELPGGRGADTQYF.

The CDR3 coding sequence is TGTGCCAGCAGTGCCACTAGCGGGGGGACCTACAATGAGCAGTTCTTC. Protein sequence: CASSATSGGTYNEQFF. The chain employs TRBV6-1 and TRBJ2-1; TRBD2 agrees at 12 bases. The CDR3 covers 16 residues. Germline V gene data show CDR1 as MNHNS and CDR2 as SASEGT. Losses at the gene ends were 4 bases for V and 2 bases for J; bases not matched to a gene: 3.

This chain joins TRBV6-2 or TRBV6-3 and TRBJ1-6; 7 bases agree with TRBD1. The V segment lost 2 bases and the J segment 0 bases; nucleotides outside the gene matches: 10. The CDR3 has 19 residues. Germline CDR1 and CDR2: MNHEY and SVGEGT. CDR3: CASSYRTGRDSSYNSPLHF. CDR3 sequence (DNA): TGTGCCAGCAGTTACCGGACCGGACGGGACAGCTCCTATAATTCACCCCTCCACTTT.

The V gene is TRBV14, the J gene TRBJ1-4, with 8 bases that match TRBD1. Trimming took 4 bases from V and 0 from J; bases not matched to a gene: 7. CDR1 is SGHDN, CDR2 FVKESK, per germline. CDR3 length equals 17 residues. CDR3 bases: TGTGCCAGCAGCCCCCGACAGGGGACCGCAACTAATGAAAAACTGTTTTTT. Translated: CASSPRQGTATNEKLFF.

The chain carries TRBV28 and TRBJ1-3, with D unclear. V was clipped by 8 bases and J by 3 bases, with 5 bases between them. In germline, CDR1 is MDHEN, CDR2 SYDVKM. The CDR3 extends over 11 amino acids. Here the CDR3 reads CASSYGNTIYF. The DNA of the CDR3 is TGTGCCAGCTCTTATGGAAACACCATATATTTT.

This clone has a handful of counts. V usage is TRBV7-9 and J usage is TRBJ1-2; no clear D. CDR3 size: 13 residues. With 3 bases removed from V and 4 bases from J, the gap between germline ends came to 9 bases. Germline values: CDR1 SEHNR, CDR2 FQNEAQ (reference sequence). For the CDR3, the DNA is TGTGCCAGCAGCTTTGCACAGTTCTATGGCTACACCTTC. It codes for CASSFAQFYGYTF.

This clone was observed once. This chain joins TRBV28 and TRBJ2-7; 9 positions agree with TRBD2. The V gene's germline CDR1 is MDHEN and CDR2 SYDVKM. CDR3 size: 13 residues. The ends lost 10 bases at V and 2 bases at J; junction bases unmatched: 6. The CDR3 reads CATYSGSAYEQYF. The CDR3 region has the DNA TGTGCCACCTATAGCGGGAGCGCCTACGAGCAGTACTTC.

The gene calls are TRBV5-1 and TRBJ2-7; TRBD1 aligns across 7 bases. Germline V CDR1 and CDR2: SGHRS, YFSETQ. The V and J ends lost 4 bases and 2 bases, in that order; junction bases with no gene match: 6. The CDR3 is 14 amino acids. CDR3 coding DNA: TGCGCCAGCAGCCCCCGGACAGGACCCTACGAGCAGTACTTC. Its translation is CASSPRTGPYEQYF.

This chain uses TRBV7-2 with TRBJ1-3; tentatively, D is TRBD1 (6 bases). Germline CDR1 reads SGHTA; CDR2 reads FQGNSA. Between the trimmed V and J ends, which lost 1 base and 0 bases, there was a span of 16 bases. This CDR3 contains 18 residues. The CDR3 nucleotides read TGTGCCAGCAGCTTAGGTGGGGGCAGCCAATTCTCTGGAAACACCATATATTTT. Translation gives CASSLGGGSQFSGNTIYF.

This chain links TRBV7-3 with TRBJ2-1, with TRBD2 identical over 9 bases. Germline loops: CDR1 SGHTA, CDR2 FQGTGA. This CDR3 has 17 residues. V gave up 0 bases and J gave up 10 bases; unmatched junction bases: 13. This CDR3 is CASSLTGSSGKGREQFF. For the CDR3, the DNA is TGTGCCAGCAGCTTAACAGGATCTAGCGGGAAAGGGCGGGAGCAGTTCTTC.

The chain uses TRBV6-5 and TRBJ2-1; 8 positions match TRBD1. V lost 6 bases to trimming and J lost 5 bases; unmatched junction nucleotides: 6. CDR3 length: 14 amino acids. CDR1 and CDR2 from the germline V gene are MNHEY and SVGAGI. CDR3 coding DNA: TGTGCCAGCAGGACAGGGGCGCGGCACAATGAGCAGTTCTTC. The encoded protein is CASRTGARHNEQFF.

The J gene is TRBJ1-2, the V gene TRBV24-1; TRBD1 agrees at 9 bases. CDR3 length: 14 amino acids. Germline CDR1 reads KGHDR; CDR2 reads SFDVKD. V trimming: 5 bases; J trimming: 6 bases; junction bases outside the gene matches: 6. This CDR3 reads CATSAGTGRNGYTF. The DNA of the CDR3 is TGTGCCACCAGTGCCGGGACAGGGAGAAATGGCTACACCTTC.

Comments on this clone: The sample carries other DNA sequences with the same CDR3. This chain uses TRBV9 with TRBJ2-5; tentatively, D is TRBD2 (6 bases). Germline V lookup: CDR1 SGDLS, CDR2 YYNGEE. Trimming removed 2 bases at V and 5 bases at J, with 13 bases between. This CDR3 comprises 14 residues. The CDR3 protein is CASSVGQGGETQYF. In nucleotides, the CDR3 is TGTGCCAGCAGCGTCGGGCAGGGAGGTGAGACCCAGTACTTC.

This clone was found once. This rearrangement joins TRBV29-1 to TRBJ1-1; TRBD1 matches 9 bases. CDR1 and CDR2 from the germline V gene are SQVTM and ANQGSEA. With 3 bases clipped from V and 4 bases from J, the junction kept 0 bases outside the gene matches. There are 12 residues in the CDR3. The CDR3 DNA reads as TGCAGCGTTGAGGACAGGGGCACTGAAGCTTTCTTT. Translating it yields CSVEDRGTEAFF.

The CDR3 coding sequence is TGTGCCAGCAGCGCAACTCACGGACAACTCAAAGAGACCCAGTACTTC. It encodes CASSATHGQLKETQYF. The chain has TRBV9 and TRBJ2-5; D is perhaps TRBD1 (5 bases). Germline-derived CDR1 and CDR2 are SGDLS and YYNGEE. Deletions cut 3 bases from V and 3 bases from J, with 18 bases between. The CDR3 sequence is 16 residues long. Drawing the rest from reference TRBV9 and TRBJ2-5, the complete variable domain is DSGVTQTPKHLITATGQRVTLRCSPRSGDLSVYWYQQSLDQGLQFLIQYYNGEERAKGNILERFSAQQFPDLHSELNLSSLELGDSALYFCASSATHGQLKETQYFGPGTRLLVL.

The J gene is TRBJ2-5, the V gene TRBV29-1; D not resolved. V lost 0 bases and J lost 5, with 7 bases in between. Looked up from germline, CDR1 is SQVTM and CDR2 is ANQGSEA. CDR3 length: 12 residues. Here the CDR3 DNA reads TGCAGCGTTGAAGAGGAGTGGGAGACCCAGTACTTC. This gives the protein CSVEEEWETQYF.

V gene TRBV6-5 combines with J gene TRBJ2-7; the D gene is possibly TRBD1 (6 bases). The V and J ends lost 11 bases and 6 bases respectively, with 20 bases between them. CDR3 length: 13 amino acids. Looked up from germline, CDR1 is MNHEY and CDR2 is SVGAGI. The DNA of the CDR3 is TGTGCCGGACGGGACACAAGTCTCGGCGAGCAGTACTTC. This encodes CAGRDTSLGEQYF.

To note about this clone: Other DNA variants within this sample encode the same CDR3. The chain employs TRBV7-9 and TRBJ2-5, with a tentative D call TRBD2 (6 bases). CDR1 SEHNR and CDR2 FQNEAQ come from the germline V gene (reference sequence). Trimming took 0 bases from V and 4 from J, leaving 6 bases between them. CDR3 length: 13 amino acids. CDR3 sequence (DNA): TGTGCCAGCAGCTTAGCGGGGGGAGAGACCCAGTACTTC. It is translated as CASSLAGGETQYF.

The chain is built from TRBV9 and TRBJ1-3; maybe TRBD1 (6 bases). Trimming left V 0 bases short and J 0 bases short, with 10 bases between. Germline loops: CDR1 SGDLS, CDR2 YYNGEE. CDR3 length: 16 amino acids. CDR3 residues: CASSVEGTHSGNTIYF. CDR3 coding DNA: TGTGCCAGCAGCGTAGAGGGGACACACTCTGGAAACACCATATATTTT.

The CDR3 spells CASSQSTTGFGYGYTF. The CDR3 bases are TGTGCCAGCAGCCAGAGCACGACAGGGTTTGGCTATGGCTACACCTTC. The J gene is TRBJ1-2, the V gene TRBV4-2; 7 nucleotides align to TRBD1. The CDR3 totals 16 residues. Germline CDR1 and CDR2: LGHNA and YNFKEQ. Trimming at V came to 3 bases and at J to 4 bases, leaving 11 bases not matched to a gene.

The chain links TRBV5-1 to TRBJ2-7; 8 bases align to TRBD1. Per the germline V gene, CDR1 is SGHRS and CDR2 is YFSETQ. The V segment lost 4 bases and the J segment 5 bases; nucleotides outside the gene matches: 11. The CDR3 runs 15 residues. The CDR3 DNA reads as TGCGCCAGCAGCGAAAACCCCGGGACAGGTCACGAGCAGTACTTC. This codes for CASSENPGTGHEQYF.

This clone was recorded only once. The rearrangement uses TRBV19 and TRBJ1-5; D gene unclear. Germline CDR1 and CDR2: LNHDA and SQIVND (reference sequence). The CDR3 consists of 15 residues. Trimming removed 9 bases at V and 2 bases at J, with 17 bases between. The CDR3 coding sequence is TGTGCCAGCCAGCCTTGGGAGGGAGGCAATCAGCCCCAGCATTTT. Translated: CASQPWEGGNQPQHF.

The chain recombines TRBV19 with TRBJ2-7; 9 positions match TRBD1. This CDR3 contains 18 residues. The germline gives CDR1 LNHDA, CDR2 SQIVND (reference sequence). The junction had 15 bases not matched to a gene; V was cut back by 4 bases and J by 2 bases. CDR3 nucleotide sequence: TGTGCCAGTAGTAGGATAGTGACAGGGGGATGGAGACCCTACGAGCAGTACTTC. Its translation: CASSRIVTGGWRPYEQYF.

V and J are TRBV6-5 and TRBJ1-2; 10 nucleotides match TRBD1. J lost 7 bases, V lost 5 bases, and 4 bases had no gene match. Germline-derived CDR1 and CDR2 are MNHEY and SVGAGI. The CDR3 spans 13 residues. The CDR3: CASSNRDRGGYTF. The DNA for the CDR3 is TGTGCCAGCAGTAACCGGGACAGGGGTGGCTACACCTTC.

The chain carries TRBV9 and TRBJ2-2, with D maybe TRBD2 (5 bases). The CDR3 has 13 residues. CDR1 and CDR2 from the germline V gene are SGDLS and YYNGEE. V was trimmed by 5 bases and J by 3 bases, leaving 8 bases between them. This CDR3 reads CASSAGYTGELFF. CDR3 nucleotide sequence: TGTGCCAGCAGTGCGGGCTACACCGGGGAGCTGTTTTTT.

The CDR3 coding sequence is TGTGCCCTCAAGCAGGGGCAGGACACTGAAGCTTTCTTT. As protein: CALKQGQDTEAFF. The chain recombines TRBV10-3 with TRBJ1-1, with D possibly TRBD1 on 6 matching bases. Germline values: CDR1 ENHRY, CDR2 SYGVKD. The V and J ends lost 11 bases and 3 bases respectively, with 16 bases between them. The CDR3 totals 13 residues.

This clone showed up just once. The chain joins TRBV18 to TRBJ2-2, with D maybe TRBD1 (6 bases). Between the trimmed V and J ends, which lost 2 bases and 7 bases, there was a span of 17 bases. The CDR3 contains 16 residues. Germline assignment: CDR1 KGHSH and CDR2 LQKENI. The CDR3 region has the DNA TGTGCCAGCTCACCAATTTCAACAGGGAGTAGCGGGGAGCTGTTTTTT. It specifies CASSPISTGSSGELFF.

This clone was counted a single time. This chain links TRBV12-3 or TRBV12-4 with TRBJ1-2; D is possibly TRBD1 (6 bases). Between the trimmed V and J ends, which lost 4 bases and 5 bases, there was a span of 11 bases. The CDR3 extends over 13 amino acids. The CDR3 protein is CASSSGAVYGYTF. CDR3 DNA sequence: TGTGCCAGCAGTTCAGGGGCGGTATATGGCTACACCTTC.

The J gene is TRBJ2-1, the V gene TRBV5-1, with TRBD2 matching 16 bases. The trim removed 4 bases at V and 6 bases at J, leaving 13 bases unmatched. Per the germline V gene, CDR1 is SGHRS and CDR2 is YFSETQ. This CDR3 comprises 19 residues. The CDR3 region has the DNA TGCGCCAGCAGCAATCAACCGGGACTAGCGGGAGGGCCCATCAATGAGCAGTTCTTC. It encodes CASSNQPGLAGGPINEQFF.

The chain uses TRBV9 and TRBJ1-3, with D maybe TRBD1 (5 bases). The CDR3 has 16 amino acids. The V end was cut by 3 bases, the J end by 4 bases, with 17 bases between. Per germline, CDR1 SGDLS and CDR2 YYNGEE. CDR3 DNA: TGTGCCAGCAGCGACTCAAGGGGTTCTTCCGGAAACACCATATATTTT. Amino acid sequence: CASSDSRGSSGNTIYF.

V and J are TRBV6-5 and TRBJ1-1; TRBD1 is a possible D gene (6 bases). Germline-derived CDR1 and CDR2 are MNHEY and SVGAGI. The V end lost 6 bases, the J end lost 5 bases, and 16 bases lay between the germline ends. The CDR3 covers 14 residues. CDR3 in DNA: TGTGCCAGCAGGAACATCAGGGGCGGGACTGAAGCTTTCTTT. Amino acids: CASRNIRGGTEAFF.

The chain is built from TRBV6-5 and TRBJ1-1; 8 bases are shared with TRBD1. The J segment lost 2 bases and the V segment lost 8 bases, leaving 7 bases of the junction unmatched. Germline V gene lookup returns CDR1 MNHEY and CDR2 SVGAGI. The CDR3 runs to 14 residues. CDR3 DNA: TGTGCCAGCCTTCAGGGGGCGGAAAACACTGAAGCTTTCTTT. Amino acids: CASLQGAENTEAFF.